This T cell receptor beta chain stems from a study of cytomegalovirus exposure and HLA in healthy donors. Study-wide points: Near-uniform donor sequencing depth was presumed by presence/absence analyses. The authors later found HLA-associated TCR beta chains more clonally expanded than equally common others.

It was with 60 Vbeta and 13 Jbeta primers that the PCR ran. The table came from immunoSEQ multiplex PCR; TCRdb's copy has only in-frame clones and leaves some out. The sample includes about 200,000 clones, around 84% of them seen just once. For this clone: Its antigen is unidentified.

Sample: PBMCs. The source of this sequence is a woman younger than 30 in good health and CMV-seronegative.

The CDR3 region is CASSPTENYGYTF. The CDR3 nucleotides are TGTGCCAGCAGCCCTACGGAGAACTATGGCTACACCTTC. J is TRBJ1-2 and V is TRBV5-6; D is unresolved. Germline CDR1 is SGHDT and CDR2 is YYEEEE. The CDR3 extends over 13 amino acids. Trimming shortened V by 4 bases and J by 2 bases, and 9 bases separated the two germline ends.